What follows describes a single T cell receptor beta chain. As yet, its antigen is unknown. These data are taken from a study of shared clonotypes between healthy human individuals. Looking at the study overall: CD8 memory received one plate per donor, CD8 naive two, CD4 memory three and CD4 naive three.

General study results and limits: Sampling covered nothing but blood. Tissue TCR repertoires likely differ from those found in blood. Between four donors, naive CD4 clonotypes were shared at a level of about 5%. Depth was large, yet rarefaction showed that sorted-subset sequencing was incomplete.

Germline-derived CDR1 and CDR2 are SEHNR and FQNEAQ (reference sequence). After removal of 5 bases from V and 6 bases from J, the junction contained 11 bases not matched to a gene. The length of the CDR3 is 15 residues. Clones were read by immunoSEQ multiplex PCR, and TCRdb kept only the in-frame ones, dropping some. The sample has 1,500,000 or so clones, over 95% seen once. The gene calls are TRBV7-9 and TRBJ1-2; TRBD1 agrees at 8 bases. This clonotype was sampled from a man aged 30-40 years in good health. The specimen sequenced was naive CD4+ T cells sorted from blood. Subset meaning: CD45RA+ positively selected. CDR3 coding DNA: TGTGCCAGCAGCCTCCCCTTCCAGGGGGCGAATGGCTACACCTTC. Amino acids: CASSLPFQGANGYTF.